This TCR beta chain was retrieved from a study of cytomegalovirus exposure and HLA in healthy donors. The PCR employed 60 Vbeta primers together with 13 Jbeta primers. The repertoire was sequenced with immunoSEQ multiplex PCR; TCRdb's copy has only in-frame clones and lacks some. The sample carries about 150,000 clones, approximately 80% recorded once. As concerns this clone: Its antigen is not identified.

The CDR3 length is 15 residues. Trimming removed 3 bases from V and 0 bases from J; junction bases left unmatched: 5. The germline CDR1 and CDR2 sequences are GTSNPN and SVGIG (reference sequence). Notes on the study in general: Among the sequence variants, a highly shared cluster was likely an artifact of sequencing. In a later analysis, V- and J-gene trimming of beta chains associated with a DCLRE1C missense variant, replicated independently. Previous analysis showed most TCR beta V segments were productive about 87% or about 30% of the time.

The chain employs TRBV30 and TRBJ1-1; 9 bases agree with TRBD1. The sample consisted of PBMCs. This sequence originates from a woman aged 40 to 49 in good health and CMV-seropositive. This CDR3 is CAWSSGQGLNTEAFF. DNA for the CDR3: TGTGCCTGGAGCTCGGGACAGGGACTGAACACTGAAGCTTTCTTT.